Below, 2 T cell receptor beta chains from the same sample are listed, as sequenced in a study of PD-1 blockade in classical Hodgkin lymphoma. The patients all showed relapse after autologous stem cell transplantation, while their brentuximab vedotin exposure varied. Clones were read by immunoSEQ multiplex PCR, and TCRdb kept only the in-frame ones, dropping some. The data show approximately 32,000 clones, 82% seen once. This specimen consisted of peripheral blood mononuclear cells (PBMCs), obtained at baseline. The receptors originated from a human donor with classical Hodgkin lymphoma.

This clone has more than one count but fewer than ten. V is TRBV7-9 and J is TRBJ2-1; D is possibly TRBD1 (5 bases). The CDR3 contains 15 residues. Germline CDR1 reads SEHNR; CDR2 reads FQNEAQ (reference sequence). V shed 2 bases and J shed 14 bases, with 22 bases lying between them. The CDR3 sequence: CASSLQEDLEDTEFF. In DNA, the CDR3 is TGTGCCAGCAGCTTACAAGAGGACCTAGAGGACACGGAGTTCTTC.

J is TRBJ2-7 and V is TRBV11-2; TRBD1 or TRBD2 may be the D gene (6 bases each). This CDR3 is 14 amino acids long. V lost 1 base and J 7 bases, leaving 14 bases between the germline ends. Germline lookup yields CDR1 SGHAT and CDR2 FQNNGV. For the CDR3, the DNA is TGTGCCAGCAGCTTAGGTTGGGGGGCGGGAGAGCAGTACTTC. Its protein is CASSLGWGAGEQYF.